Described below is a single T cell receptor beta chain sequence and its context. Antigen specificity is unknown. The data were obtained in a study of T cell responses to AZD1222 COVID-19 vaccine. Overall study results and limits: Receipt of two AZD1222 doses was followed by a rise in Spike-specific TCR breadth and depth. The span of vaccine-associated CD4 TCRs extended across spike, with dominance at 160-218 and 743-854. There were mostly white British donors and more females than males, and clonal diversity was possibly underestimated.

Some second doses came at about 4 weeks and others at about 12 weeks; these were pooled. The length of the CDR3 is 14 residues. Germline values: CDR1 SEHNR, CDR2 FQNEAQ (reference sequence). V dropped 1 base and J dropped 0 bases, with 4 bases sitting between them. Some clones are missing from TCRdb's copy, which holds only in-frame ones; the method was immunoSEQ multiplex PCR. The top ten clones hold about 12% of a sample with approximately 80,000 clones, 70% to 90% of them seen once. The gene calls are TRBV7-9 and TRBJ1-3; no clear D gene. The source is an adult who received the AZD1222 COVID-19 vaccine. Sequenced material: peripheral blood, taken 28 days after the second AZD1222 dose. CDR3 in DNA: TGTGCCAGCAGCTTAGACGGCTCTGGAAACACCATATATTTT. It translates to CASSLDGSGNTIYF.